This TCR beta chain originates from a study of type 1 regulatory T cells. Each CDR3 protein gets one entry after TCRdb re-called the reads with MiXCR. The table includes approximately 97,000 distinct CDR3 sequences, around a third detected once. This CDR3 is 15 amino acids long. V was pared by 2 bases and J by 5 bases, with 13 bases between. Germline-derived CDR1 and CDR2 are SGHTA and FQGNSA. The sequencing input was CD4+ T cells, either the whole sample or a sorted fraction (not recorded which). The clonotype comes from a human donor in good health. The rearrangement joins TRBV7-2 to TRBJ2-4; D not resolved. For the CDR3, the DNA is TGTGCCAGCAGCTTATCCCCGGTAGGCGAAAACATTCAGTACTTC. This encodes CASSLSPVGENIQYF. Combining the CDR3 with reference TRBV7-2 and TRBJ2-4 gives the whole variable domain GAGVSQSPSNKVTEKGKDVELRCDPISGHTALYWYRQSLGQGLEFLIYFQGNSAPDKSGLPSDRFSAERTGGSVSTLTIQRTQQEDSAVYLCASSLSPVGENIQYFGAGTRLSVL.